This T cell receptor (beta chain) was sequenced in a study of T cell responses to AZD1222 COVID-19 vaccine. Profiled with immunoSEQ multiplex PCR; TCRdb holds only in-frame clones, not every one. The sample records some 150,000 clones, 92% being singletons. With 5 bases clipped from V and 6 bases from J, the junction kept 11 bases outside the gene matches. This CDR3 is built from 16 residues. Germline CDR1 is SGHVS and CDR2 is FQNEAQ. The TCR sequence derives from an adult who received the AZD1222 COVID-19 vaccine. Sequencing used peripheral blood, obtained 28 days after the second AZD1222 dose. The chain joins TRBV7-8 to TRBJ2-1, with TRBD2 matching 9 bases. The CDR3 region has the DNA TGTGCCAGCAGCAAGATAACTAGCGGGCCAACCAATGAGCAGTTCTTC. Translated: CASSKITSGPTNEQFF.